The sequence of this T cell receptor (beta chain) was determined in a study (dated by TCRdb to the early 2020s). Here is what the overall study found, with its caveats: Further investigation, including longitudinal sampling and assessment of a control group, is stated by the authors to be required.

Remarks on this clone: Its recognized antigen is unknown. No base-level quality is on record; no much larger clone is a single base apart.

Survey-level sequencing on the immunoSEQ platform was used to profile the TCR beta chain repertoires. On the authors' methods: CDR3 amino acid length spectratypes and V-J pairing frequencies were compared, and repertoire diversity was measured with the inverse Simpson index. To annotate clonotypes specific to SARS-CoV-2, CMV, influenza A and EBV, TCR beta CDR3 sequences were compared against VDJdb. The clones in this table, taken by TCRdb from immuneACCESS, are in-frame only. Not every clone is retained; where verified, under half of the shortfall comes from an unresolved V gene, and the cause of the rest is unknown. The V and J calls and clone size come from that table; D and trimming were worked out from the DNA. The sample yields 45,000 to 60,000 clones; over 85% were counted once. The top ten clonotypes cover approximately 11% of the sample. PBMCs were separated from peripheral blood, and TCR beta sequencing was performed on genomic DNA obtained from unsorted PBMCs.

The TCR comes from a man aged 40-49 years with rheumatoid arthritis. Specimen: PBMCs.

The DNA reads as follows: TGTGCCAGCAGTGAAGAACTAGCGGGGTCCACCGGGGAGCTGTTTTTT. Translated, this is CASSEELAGSTGELFF. The rearranged chain carries TRBV2 and TRBJ2-2, with 10 junctional bases fitting TRBD2. The CDR3 runs 16 residues from the cysteine to the phenylalanine. Only the CDR3 DNA stays, 48 bases, in frame from base 1. For CDR1 and CDR2, the germline V gene lists SNHLY and FYNNEI. For this chain, trimming is 1 base at the V end and 4 bases at the J end, and the number of junction bases without a gene match is 3. Joined to the reference TRBV2 and TRBJ2-2 proteins, this CDR3 gives the full variable domain: EPEVTQTPSHQVTQMGQEVILRCVPISNHLYFYWYRQILGQKVEFLVSFYNNEISEKSEIFDDQFSVERPDGSNFTLKIRSTKLEDSAMYFCASSEELAGSTGELFFGEGSRLTVL.